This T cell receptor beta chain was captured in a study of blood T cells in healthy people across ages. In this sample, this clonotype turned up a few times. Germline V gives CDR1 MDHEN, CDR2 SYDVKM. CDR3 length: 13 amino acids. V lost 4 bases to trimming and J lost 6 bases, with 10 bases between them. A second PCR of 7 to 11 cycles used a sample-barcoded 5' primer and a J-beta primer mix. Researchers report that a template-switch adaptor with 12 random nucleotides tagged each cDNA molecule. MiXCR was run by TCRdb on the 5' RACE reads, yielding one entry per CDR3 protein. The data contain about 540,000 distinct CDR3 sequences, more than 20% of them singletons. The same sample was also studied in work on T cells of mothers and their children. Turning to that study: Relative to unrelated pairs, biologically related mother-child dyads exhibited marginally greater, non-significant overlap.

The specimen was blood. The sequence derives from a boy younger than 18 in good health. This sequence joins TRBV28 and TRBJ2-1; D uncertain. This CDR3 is CASSSAMTNEQFF. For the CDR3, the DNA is TGTGCCAGCAGTTCAGCCATGACCAATGAGCAGTTCTTC.